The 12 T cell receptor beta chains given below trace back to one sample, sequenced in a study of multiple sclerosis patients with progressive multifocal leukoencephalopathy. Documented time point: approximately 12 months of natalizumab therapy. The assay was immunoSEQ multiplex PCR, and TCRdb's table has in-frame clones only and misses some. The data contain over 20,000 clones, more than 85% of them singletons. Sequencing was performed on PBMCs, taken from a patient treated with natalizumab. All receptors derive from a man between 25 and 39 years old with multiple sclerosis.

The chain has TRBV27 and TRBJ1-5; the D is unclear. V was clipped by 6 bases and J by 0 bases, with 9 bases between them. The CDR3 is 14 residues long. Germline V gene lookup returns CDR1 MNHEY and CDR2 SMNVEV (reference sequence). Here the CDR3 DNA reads TGTGCCAGCAGCCAAGAGGCTAGCAATCAGCCCCAGCATTTT. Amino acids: CASSQEASNQPQHF.

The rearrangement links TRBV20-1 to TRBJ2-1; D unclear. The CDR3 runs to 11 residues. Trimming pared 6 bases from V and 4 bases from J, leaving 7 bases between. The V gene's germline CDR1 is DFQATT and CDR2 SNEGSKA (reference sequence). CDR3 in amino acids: CSAINYNEQFF. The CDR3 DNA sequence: TGCAGTGCCATAAATTACAATGAGCAGTTCTTC.

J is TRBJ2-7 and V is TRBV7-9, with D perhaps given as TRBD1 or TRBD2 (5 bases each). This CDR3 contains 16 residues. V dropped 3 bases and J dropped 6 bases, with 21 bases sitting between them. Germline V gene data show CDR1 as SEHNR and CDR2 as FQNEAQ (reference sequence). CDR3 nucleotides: TGTGCCAGCAGCTTCGAACGGGGCAGGGATGGCGGCGAGCAGTACTTC. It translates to CASSFERGRDGGEQYF.

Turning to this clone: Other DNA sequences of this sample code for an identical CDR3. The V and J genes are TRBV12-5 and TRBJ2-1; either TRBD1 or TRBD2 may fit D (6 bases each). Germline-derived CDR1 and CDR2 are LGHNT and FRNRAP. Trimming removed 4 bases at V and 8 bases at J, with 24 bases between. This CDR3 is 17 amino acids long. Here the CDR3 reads CASGSPWGARGLHEQFF. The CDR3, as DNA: TGTGCTAGTGGTTCCCCTTGGGGGGCTCGGGGTTTGCATGAGCAGTTCTTC. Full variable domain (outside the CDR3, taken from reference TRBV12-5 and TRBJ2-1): DARVTQTPRHKVTEMGQEVTMRCQPILGHNTVFWYRQTMMQGLELLAYFRNRAPLDDSGMPKDRFSAEMPDATLATLKIQPSEPRDSAVYFCASGSPWGARGLHEQFFGPGTRLTVL.

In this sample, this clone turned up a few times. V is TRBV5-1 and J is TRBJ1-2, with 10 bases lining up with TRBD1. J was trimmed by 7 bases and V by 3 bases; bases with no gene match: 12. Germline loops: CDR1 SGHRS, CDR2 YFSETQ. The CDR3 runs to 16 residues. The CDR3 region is CASSYLGTGASFGYTF. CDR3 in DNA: TGCGCCAGCAGCTACCTTGGGACAGGGGCATCGTTTGGCTACACCTTC.

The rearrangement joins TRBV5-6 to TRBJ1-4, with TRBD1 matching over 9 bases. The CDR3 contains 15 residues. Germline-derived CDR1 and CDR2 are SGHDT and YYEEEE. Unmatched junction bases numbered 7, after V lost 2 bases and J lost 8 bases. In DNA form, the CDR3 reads TGTGCCAGCAGCTTCCTGGACAGGGGAGACGAAAAACTGTTTTTT. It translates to CASSFLDRGDEKLFF.

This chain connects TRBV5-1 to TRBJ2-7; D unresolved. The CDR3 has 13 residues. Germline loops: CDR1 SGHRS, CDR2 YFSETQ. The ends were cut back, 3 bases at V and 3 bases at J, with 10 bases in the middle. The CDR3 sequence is CASSSWQNYEQYF. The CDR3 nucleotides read TGCGCCAGCAGCTCCTGGCAGAACTACGAGCAGTACTTC.

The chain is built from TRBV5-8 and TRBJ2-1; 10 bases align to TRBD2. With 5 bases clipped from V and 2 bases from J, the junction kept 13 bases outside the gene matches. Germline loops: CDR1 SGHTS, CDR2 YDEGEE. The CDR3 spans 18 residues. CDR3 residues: CASSPGTSALSPYNEQFF. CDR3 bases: TGTGCCAGCAGTCCCGGGACTAGCGCACTCTCACCCTACAATGAGCAGTTCTTC.

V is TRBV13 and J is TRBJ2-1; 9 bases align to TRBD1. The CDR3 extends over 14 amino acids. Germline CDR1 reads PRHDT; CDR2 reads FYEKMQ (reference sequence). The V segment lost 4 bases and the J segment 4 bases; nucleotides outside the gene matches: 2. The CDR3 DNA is TGTGCCAGCAGCTACAGGGGGCCATACAATGAGCAGTTCTTC. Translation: CASSYRGPYNEQFF. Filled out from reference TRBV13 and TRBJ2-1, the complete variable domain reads AAGVIQSPRHLIKEKRETATLKCYPIPRHDTVYWYQQGPGQDPQFLISFYEKMQSDKGSIPDRFSAQQFSDYHSELNMSSLELGDSALYFCASSYRGPYNEQFFGPGTRLTVL.

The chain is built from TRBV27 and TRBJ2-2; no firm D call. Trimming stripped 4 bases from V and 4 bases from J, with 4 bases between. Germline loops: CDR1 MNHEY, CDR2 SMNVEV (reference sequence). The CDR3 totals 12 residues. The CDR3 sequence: CASSSVTGELFF. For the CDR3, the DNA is TGTGCCAGCAGTTCCGTCACCGGGGAGCTGTTTTTT.

CDR3 sequence reads: CATSRARTQGARNQPQHF. The CDR3 DNA follows: TGTGCCACCAGCAGAGCCAGAACCCAGGGGGCGCGCAATCAGCCCCAGCATTTT. This chain joins TRBV15 and TRBJ1-5, with 8 bases that match TRBD1. Germline V gives CDR1 LNHNV, CDR2 YYDKDF (reference sequence). The CDR3 runs to 18 residues. V lost 1 base to trimming and J lost 2 bases; unmatched junction nucleotides: 10.

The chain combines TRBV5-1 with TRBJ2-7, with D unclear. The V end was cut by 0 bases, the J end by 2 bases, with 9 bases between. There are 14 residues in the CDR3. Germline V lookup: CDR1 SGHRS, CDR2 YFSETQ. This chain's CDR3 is CASSLASTAYEQYF. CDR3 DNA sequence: TGCGCCAGCAGCTTGGCGTCTACAGCCTACGAGCAGTACTTC.